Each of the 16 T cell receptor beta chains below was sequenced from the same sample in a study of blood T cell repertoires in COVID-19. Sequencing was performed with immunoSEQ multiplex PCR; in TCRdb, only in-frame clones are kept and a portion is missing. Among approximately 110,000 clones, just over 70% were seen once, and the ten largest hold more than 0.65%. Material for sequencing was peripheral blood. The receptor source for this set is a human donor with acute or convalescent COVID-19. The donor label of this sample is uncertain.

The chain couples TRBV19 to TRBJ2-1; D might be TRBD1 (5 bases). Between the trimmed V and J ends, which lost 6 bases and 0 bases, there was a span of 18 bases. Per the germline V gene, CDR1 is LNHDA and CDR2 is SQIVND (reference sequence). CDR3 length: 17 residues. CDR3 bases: TGTGCCAGTAGGGGGAAAGGGGCCCTAAGCTCCTACAATGAGCAGTTCTTC. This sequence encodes CASRGKGALSSYNEQFF.

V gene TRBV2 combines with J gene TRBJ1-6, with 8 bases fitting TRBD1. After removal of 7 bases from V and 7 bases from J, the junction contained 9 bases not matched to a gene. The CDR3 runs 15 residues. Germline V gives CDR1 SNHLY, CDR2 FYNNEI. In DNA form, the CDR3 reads TGTGCCAGCAACCAGGGACAGGCAGTGAATTCACCCCTCCACTTT. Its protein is CASNQGQAVNSPLHF.

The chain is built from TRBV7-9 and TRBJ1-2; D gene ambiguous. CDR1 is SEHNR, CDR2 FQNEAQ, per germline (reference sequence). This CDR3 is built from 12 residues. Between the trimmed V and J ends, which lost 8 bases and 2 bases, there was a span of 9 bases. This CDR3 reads CASGSGNYGYTF. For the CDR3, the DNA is TGTGCCAGCGGGTCGGGGAACTATGGCTACACCTTC. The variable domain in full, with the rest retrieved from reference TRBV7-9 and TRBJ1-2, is DTGVSQNPRHKITKRGQNVTFRCDPISEHNRLYWYRQTLGQGPEFLTYFQNEAQLEKSRLLSDRFSAERPKGSFSTLEIQRTEQGDSAMYLCASGSGNYGYTFGSGTRLTVV.

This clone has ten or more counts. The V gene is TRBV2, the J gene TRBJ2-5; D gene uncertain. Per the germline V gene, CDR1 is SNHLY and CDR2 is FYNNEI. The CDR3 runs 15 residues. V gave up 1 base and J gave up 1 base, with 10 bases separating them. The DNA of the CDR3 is TGTGCCAGCAGTGAAGAGGTGGTAGCCCAAGAGACCCAGTACTTC. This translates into CASSEEVVAQETQYF.

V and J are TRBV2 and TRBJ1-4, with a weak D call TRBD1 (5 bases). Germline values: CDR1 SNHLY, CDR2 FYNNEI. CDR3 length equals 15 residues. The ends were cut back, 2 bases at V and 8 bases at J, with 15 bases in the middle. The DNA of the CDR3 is TGTGCCAGCAGTGAATGGGTTCTGGGGGGAGAAAAACTGTTTTTT. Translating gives CASSEWVLGGEKLFF.

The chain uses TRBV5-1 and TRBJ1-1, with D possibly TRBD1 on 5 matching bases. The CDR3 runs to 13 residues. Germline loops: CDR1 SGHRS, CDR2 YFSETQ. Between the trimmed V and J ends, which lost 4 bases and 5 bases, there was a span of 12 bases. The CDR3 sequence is CASSPDQGTEAFF. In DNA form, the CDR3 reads TGCGCCAGCAGCCCGGACCAGGGAACTGAAGCTTTCTTT.

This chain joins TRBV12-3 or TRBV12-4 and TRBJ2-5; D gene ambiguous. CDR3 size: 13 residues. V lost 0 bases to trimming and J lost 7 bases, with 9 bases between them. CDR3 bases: TGTGCCAGCAGTTTAGCAGCCCCCGGGACCCAGTACTTC. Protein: CASSLAAPGTQYF.

CDR3 in amino acids: CASRRTANYEQYF. The CDR3 nucleotides are TGTGCCAGCAGACGGACAGCAAACTACGAGCAGTACTTC. This chain links TRBV2 with TRBJ2-7; possible D gene TRBD1, 6 bases. The CDR3 is made up of 13 amino acids. The ends were cut back, 6 bases at V and 3 bases at J, with 12 bases in the middle. Germline-derived CDR1 and CDR2 are SNHLY and FYNNEI.

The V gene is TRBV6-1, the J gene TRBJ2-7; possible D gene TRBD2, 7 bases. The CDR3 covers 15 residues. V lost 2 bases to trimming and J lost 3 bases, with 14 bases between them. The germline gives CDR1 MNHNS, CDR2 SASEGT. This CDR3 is CASSEIGGGSYEQYV. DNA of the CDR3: TGTGCCAGCAGTGAAATAGGGGGGGGCAGCTACGAGCAGTACGTC.

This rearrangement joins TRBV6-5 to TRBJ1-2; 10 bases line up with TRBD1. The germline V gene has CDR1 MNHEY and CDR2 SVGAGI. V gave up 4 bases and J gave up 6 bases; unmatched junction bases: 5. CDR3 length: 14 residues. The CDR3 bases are TGTGCCAGCAGTTGGGGTGGGACAGGGGATGGCTACACCTTC. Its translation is CASSWGGTGDGYTF.

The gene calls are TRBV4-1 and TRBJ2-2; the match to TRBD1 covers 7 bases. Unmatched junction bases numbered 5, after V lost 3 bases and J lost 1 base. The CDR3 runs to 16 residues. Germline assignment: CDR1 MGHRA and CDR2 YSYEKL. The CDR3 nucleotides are TGCGCCAGCAGCCATCACAGGGGAGAGAACACCGGGGAGCTGTTTTTT. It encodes CASSHHRGENTGELFF.

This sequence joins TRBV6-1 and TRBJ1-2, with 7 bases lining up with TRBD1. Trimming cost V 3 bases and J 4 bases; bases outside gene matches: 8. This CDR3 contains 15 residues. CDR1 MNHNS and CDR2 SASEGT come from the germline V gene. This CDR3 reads CASSDGGTVIYGYTF. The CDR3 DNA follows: TGTGCCAGCAGTGATGGGGGGACAGTGATCTATGGCTACACCTTC.

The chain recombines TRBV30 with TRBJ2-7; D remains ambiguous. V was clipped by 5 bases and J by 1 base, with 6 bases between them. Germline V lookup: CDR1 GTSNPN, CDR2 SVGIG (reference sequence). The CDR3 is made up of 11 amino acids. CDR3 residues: CAWGRSYEQYF. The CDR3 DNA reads TGTGCCTGGGGCAGGTCCTACGAGCAGTACTTC.

The CDR3 DNA sequence: TGCGCCAGCAGAGAGACAGGGGCAGCTAACTATGGCTACACCTTC. Residues: CASRETGAANYGYTF. This chain links TRBV5-1 with TRBJ1-2; 8 positions agree with TRBD1. Germline CDR1 is SGHRS and CDR2 is YFSETQ. J gave up 0 bases and V 5 bases, and 6 bases lay outside the gene matches. The CDR3 has 15 residues.

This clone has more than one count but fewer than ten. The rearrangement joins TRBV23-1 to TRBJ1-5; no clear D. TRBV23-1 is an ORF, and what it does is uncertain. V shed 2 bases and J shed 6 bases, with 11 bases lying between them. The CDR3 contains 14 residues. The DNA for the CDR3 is TGCGCCAGCAGTCAAGCCCGGGTAACTCAGCCCCAGCATTTT. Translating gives CASSQARVTQPQHF.

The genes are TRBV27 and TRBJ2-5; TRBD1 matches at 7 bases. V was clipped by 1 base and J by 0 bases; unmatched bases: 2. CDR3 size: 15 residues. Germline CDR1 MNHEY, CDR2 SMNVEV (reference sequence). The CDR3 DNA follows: TGTGCCAGCAGTTTATTGGGACAGAACCAAGAGACCCAGTACTTC. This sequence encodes CASSLLGQNQETQYF.